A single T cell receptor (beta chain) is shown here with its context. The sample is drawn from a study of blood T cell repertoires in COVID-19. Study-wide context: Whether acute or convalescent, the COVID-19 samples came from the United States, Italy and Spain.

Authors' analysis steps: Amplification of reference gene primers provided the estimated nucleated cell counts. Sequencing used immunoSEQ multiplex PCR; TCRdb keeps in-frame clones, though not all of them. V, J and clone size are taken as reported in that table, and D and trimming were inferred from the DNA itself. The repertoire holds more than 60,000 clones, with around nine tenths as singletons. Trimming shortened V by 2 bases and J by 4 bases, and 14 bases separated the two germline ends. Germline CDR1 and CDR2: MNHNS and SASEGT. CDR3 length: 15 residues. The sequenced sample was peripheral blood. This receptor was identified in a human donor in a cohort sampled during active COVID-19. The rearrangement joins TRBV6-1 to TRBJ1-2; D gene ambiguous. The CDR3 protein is CASSEQAGLFYGYTF. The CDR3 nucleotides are TGTGCCAGCAGTGAACAGGCAGGCCTCTTCTATGGCTACACCTTC.